Below are 3 T cell receptor beta chains sequenced from a single sample in a study of early T cells in non-severe SARS-CoV-2 infection. Using its own MiXCR run on the 5' RACE reads, TCRdb lists one record per CDR3 protein. The table has some 50,000 distinct CDR3 sequences, less than 9.5% seen once. The specimen sequenced was whole blood. The receptors come from an adult who was a healthcare worker with PCR-confirmed SARS-CoV-2 infection or an uninfected control (not recorded which).

This clonotype showed up just a few times. The chain links TRBV6-6 to TRBJ2-7; the match to TRBD1 covers 7 bases. Per the germline V gene, CDR1 is MNHNY and CDR2 is SVGAGI (reference sequence). With 5 bases clipped from V and 6 bases from J, the junction kept 7 bases outside the gene matches. CDR3 size: 13 residues. CDR3 in amino acids: CASSSNTGVEQYF. CDR3 DNA sequence: TGTGCCAGCAGTAGCAATACAGGGGTCGAGCAGTACTTC.

This clonotype came up many times. The chain employs TRBV7-9 and TRBJ2-3, with D hard to call. Per germline, CDR1 SEHNR and CDR2 FQNEAQ (reference sequence). The CDR3 runs to 12 residues. V shed 1 base and J shed 8 bases, with 7 bases lying between them. The CDR3 DNA reads as TGTGCCAGCAGCTTAGATGTTGGTACGCAGTATTTT. Translating gives CASSLDVGTQYF.

This clonotype was observed many times. CDR3 sequence (DNA): TGTGCCAGTAGTACACTCGGGACAGGGCTCTACGAGCAGTACTTC. Amino acids: CASSTLGTGLYEQYF. V is TRBV19 and J is TRBJ2-7; 9 positions agree with TRBD1. With 4 bases clipped from V and 3 bases from J, the junction kept 7 bases outside the gene matches. The germline V gene has CDR1 LNHDA and CDR2 SQIVND (reference sequence). The length of the CDR3 is 15 residues.